Sequencing of this TCR beta chain was carried out in a study of T cells after yellow fever vaccination. Across the study: Preparation of fractions with low cell numbers was performed using SMART-Seq v4 Ultra Low Input. The study's findings and limits: Boosting was followed by the reappearance of most primary-vaccination clones (about 96% CD4, about 89% CD8). Some clonotypes were seen in both the CD4 and the CD8 compartments. These made up a small share and likely arose from convergent recombination.

One entry per CDR3 protein, called by TCRdb with MiXCR from the 5' RACE reads. This repertoire shows over 250,000 distinct CDR3 sequences, 5.2% found once; its top ten account for 2.5% to 4%. CDR1 is SGHKS and CDR2 is YYEKEE in the germline V gene (reference sequence). V was cut by 1 base and J by 5 bases, with 12 bases left in between. This CDR3 is 14 amino acids long. The table lists this clonotype with many counts. Its antigen remains unknown. The receptor was isolated from a man between 18 and 35 years old who received the YFV17D yellow fever vaccine. Sequences were derived from CD4+ T cells sorted from PBMCs, sampled on the day of the yellow fever booster vaccination. This sequence joins TRBV5-5 and TRBJ2-5; possibly TRBD1 for D (6 bases). CDR3 sequence: CASSLRAGEETQYF. In DNA, the CDR3 is TGTGCCAGCAGCTTGCGGGCAGGGGAGGAGACCCAGTACTTC.